These T cell receptor beta chains were read from a single sample in a study of siplizumab effects on memory and regulatory T cells. The repertoire was sequenced with immunoSEQ multiplex PCR; TCRdb's copy has only in-frame clones and lacks some. This sample yields 90,000 to 120,000 clones, of which over 90% are seen a single time; approximately 0.58% belongs to the top ten. Sample: Tregs sorted from blood. Receptors were obtained from a human donor in good health. Both conserved end residues are part of each CDR3. The D gene is left open where the match is weak. Where a row states a size, it is once, few, many or the class of an expanded clone; other rows omit it.

d_call	v_call	clone_size	j_call	cdr3_nt	cdr3_aa
.	TRBV6-5	.	TRBJ1-2	TGTGCCAGCAGTTACTCGAATTGGGCGAACTATGGCTACACCTTC	CASSYSNWANYGYTF
.	TRBV27	.	TRBJ2-3	TGTGCCAGCAGCTTTCAGGGAAGCACAGATACGCAGTATTTT	CASSFQGSTDTQYF
.	TRBV7-2	.	TRBJ2-6	TGTGCCAGCAGCGCATCCGAACGGCGGTCTGGGGCCAACGTCCTGACTTTC	CASSASERRSGANVLTF
TRBD1	TRBV4-3	.	TRBJ2-1	TGCGCCAGCAGCCAAGGGGACAGGGGGCTGGATGAGCAGTTCTTC	CASSQGDRGLDEQFF
.	TRBV5-1	.	TRBJ2-5	TGCGCCAGCAGCTTGGAGTTACCTTTCCAAGAGACCCAGTACTTC	CASSLELPFQETQYF
.	TRBV18	.	TRBJ2-7	TGTGCCAGCTCACCCCTGAGTAGCGGCCTCTACGAGCAGTACTTC	CASSPLSSGLYEQYF
.	TRBV11-2	.	TRBJ2-7	TGTGCCAGCAGCTTGGGACCGACCAGTGAGCAGTACTTC	CASSLGPTSEQYF
.	TRBV4-1	few	TRBJ1-2	TGCGCCAGCAGCCAAGGGCCCTTCTATGGCTACACCTTC	CASSQGPFYGYTF
TRBD1	TRBV11-3	.	TRBJ1-2	TGTGCCAGCAGCTCTAGACAGGGACTGGGGTATGGCTACACCTTC	CASSSRQGLGYGYTF
.	TRBV7-9	.	TRBJ2-5	TGTGCCAGCAGTTTAGGGGTTTCGACAGCCCAAGAGACCCAGTACTTC	CASSLGVSTAQETQYF
.	TRBV10-3	.	TRBJ2-1	TGTGCCATCTTATCTGCGGGGCGGTCCTACAATGAGCAGTTCTTC	CAILSAGRSYNEQFF
.	TRBV2	.	TRBJ1-5	TGTGCCAGCAGTCCGACAGCCGCCTGGGGCAATCAGCCCCAGCATTTT	CASSPTAAWGNQPQHF
TRBD1	TRBV5-1	.	TRBJ1-2	TGCGCCAGCAGCTCCGGACAGGGCTATGGCTACACCTTC	CASSSGQGYGYTF
.	TRBV2	.	TRBJ1-1	TGTGCCAGCACAGCCAGCTCGAACACTGAAGCTTTCTTT	CASTASSNTEAFF
.	TRBV6-5	.	TRBJ2-1	TGTGCCAGCTTGGGGGGGCCCCCGGAGAATGAGCAGTTCTTC	CASLGGPPENEQFF
.	TRBV7-6	.	TRBJ1-1	TGTGCCAGCAGCTTGGCGGCTGGCACTGAAGCTTTCTTT	CASSLAAGTEAFF
.	TRBV12-5	few	TRBJ1-1	TGTGCTAGTGGCCCAACAGAAAAAGCTTTCTTT	CASGPTEKAFF
.	TRBV14	.	TRBJ1-3	TGTGCCAGCAGCCACAGAGCAGGGATTACTTCTGGAAACACCATATATTTT	CASSHRAGITSGNTIYF
TRBD2	TRBV7-9	.	TRBJ2-2	TGTGCCAGCAGCTTACCCCAAGGACTAGCGGGAGTAAGGGGGGAGCTGTTTTTT	CASSLPQGLAGVRGELFF
TRBD2	TRBV7-2	.	TRBJ2-3	TGTGCCAGCAGCTCCCCCCTAGCGGGAGTCACAGATACGCAGTATTTT	CASSSPLAGVTDTQYF
.	TRBV19	.	TRBJ1-5	TGTGCCAGTAGTACTCGGACACTTGCATATAGCAATCAGCCCCAGCATTTT	CASSTRTLAYSNQPQHF
.	TRBV7-9	.	TRBJ1-2	TGTGCCAGCAGCTTACCGGATAACAGGGTTGGTTATGGCTACACCTTC	CASSLPDNRVGYGYTF
TRBD1	TRBV19	.	TRBJ2-7	TGTGCCAGTAGTATAGATGGGACAGCGGAGGCCTACGAGCAGTACTTC	CASSIDGTAEAYEQYF
.	TRBV19	.	TRBJ1-5	TGTGCCAGTAGTGGACAGCCTAATCAGCCCCAGCATTTT	CASSGQPNQPQHF
.	TRBV20-1	.	TRBJ2-1	TGCAGTGCTAGAGCAGGGATTGAGCAGTTCTTC	CSARAGIEQFF
.	TRBV6-6	.	TRBJ2-7	TGTGCCAGCAGTTATGGGAACAGCTACGAGCAGTACTTC	CASSYGNSYEQYF
.	TRBV20-1	.	TRBJ2-1	TGCAGCGTAGGTGGGGGGGAGCAGTTCTTC	CSVGGGEQFF
.	TRBV6-1	.	TRBJ2-5	TGTGCCAGCAGAGCCCCCTACGGAGAGACCCAGTACTTC	CASRAPYGETQYF
.	TRBV30	.	TRBJ1-6	TGTGCCTGGAGTGTAGACTCACCCCTCCACTTT	CAWSVDSPLHF
.	TRBV2	.	TRBJ2-7	TGTGCCAGCAGTGACCAGGCAAAAGAGCAGTACTTC	CASSDQAKEQYF
.	TRBV7-9	.	TRBJ1-1	TGTGCCAGCAGCCTCATTGCCACTAGGAACACTGAAGCTTTCTTT	CASSLIATRNTEAFF
TRBD1	TRBV5-4	.	TRBJ1-6	TGTGCCAGCAGCTTGGTCACCGGGACAGGGGATTCACCCCTCCACTTT	CASSLVTGTGDSPLHF
.	TRBV5-6	.	TRBJ1-2	TGTGCCAGCAGCTTGGTACAGGGAGTGGGCTACACCTTC	CASSLVQGVGYTF
TRBD1	TRBV10-3	.	TRBJ1-3	TGTGCCATCAGTTCCGGGACAGGCACTGGAAACACCATATATTTT	CAISSGTGTGNTIYF
TRBD1	TRBV30	.	TRBJ2-7	TGTGCCTGGGGGACGAACCGGGACAGGGGCTACGAGCAGTACTTC	CAWGTNRDRGYEQYF
.	TRBV7-9	.	TRBJ2-5	TGTGCCAGCAGCTTAGACGCTCAGGGTGGAGAGACCCAGTACTTC	CASSLDAQGGETQYF
TRBD2	TRBV27	once	TRBJ2-7	TGTGCCAGCAGTTTTCGAAAGGGACTAGCGGATAAATTTTACGAGCAGTACTTC	CASSFRKGLADKFYEQYF
TRBD1	TRBV19	.	TRBJ2-5	TGTGCCAGCACCGCCCGACAGGGGGTAGGAGAGACCCAGTACTTC	CASTARQGVGETQYF
.	TRBV4-3	.	TRBJ1-2	TGCGCCAGCAGCCAAGACCGGCCTCTCTATGGCTACACCTTC	CASSQDRPLYGYTF
TRBD1	TRBV5-1	.	TRBJ2-7	TGCGCCAGCAGCGCAGGACAGAGGGGGCCCTACGAGCAGTACTTC	CASSAGQRGPYEQYF
.	TRBV20-1	.	TRBJ2-1	TGCAGTGCTAGAGAGTTGGATGAGCAGTTCTTC	CSARELDEQFF
.	TRBV7-9	once	TRBJ1-1	TGTGCCAGCAGCTTAGGGGGGTGGGCTGAAGCTTTCTTT	CASSLGGWAEAFF
.	TRBV6-4	.	TRBJ1-5	TGTGCCAGCCGGAAGGAGGCTGGGTCCAATCAGCCCCAGCATTTT	CASRKEAGSNQPQHF
.	TRBV6-5	.	TRBJ2-7	TGTGCCAGCAGTTACACCCACAACTCCTACGAGCAGTACTTC	CASSYTHNSYEQYF
.	TRBV14	.	TRBJ1-1	TGTGCCAGCAGCCAAGATCGTTGGGGAGATACTGAAGCTTTCTTT	CASSQDRWGDTEAFF
TRBD2	TRBV7-2	once	TRBJ2-7	TGTGCCAGCAGCTTTGGCGGGAGGGGCGAGCAGTACTTC	CASSFGGRGEQYF
.	TRBV6-1	.	TRBJ1-1	TGTGCCAGCAGTGATAGAGAGGCCACTGAAGCTTTCTTT	CASSDREATEAFF
.	TRBV15	once	TRBJ1-1	TGTGCCACCAGCAGAGAAGCACTGACAAACACTGAAGCTTTCTTT	CATSREALTNTEAFF